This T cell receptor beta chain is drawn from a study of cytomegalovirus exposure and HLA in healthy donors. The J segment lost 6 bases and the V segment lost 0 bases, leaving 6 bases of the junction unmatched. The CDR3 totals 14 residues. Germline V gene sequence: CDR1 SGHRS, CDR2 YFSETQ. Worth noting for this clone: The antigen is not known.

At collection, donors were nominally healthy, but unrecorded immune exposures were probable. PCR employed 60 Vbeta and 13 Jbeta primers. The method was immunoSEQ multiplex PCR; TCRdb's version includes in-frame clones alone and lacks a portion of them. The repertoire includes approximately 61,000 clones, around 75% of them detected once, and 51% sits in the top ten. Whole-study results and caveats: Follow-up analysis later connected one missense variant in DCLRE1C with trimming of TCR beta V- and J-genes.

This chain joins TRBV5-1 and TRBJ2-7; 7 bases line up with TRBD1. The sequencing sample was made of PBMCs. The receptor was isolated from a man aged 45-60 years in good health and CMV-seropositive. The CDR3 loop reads CASSLATGFSEQYF. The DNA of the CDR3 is TGCGCCAGCAGCTTGGCGACAGGGTTCAGCGAGCAGTACTTC.